Shown below are 6 T cell receptor beta chains from a single sample sequenced in a study of vaccination and CD4 T cells after COVID-19. The Oncomine TCR Beta short-read assay generated sequence data from the DNA of cultured CD4+ T cells. MiXCR, run by TCRdb on the PCR reads, gives a single entry per CDR3 protein. In the table there are about 5,700 distinct CDR3 sequences, roughly 27% of which are singletons. Treatment denoted: approximately nine-day PBMC culture with coronavirus spike peptide pools or control peptides (ViraFEST assay). It was before the COVID-19 pandemic (2011-2018) that the unexposed donor's CD4+ T cells were collected. Antigens of these TCRs are unknown. The sequencing input was CD4+ T cells from blood, cultured in vitro. The receptors stem from a human donor in good health.

There are a few counts of this clonotype. The chain has TRBV19 and TRBJ1-5, with D perhaps TRBD1 (6 bases). Per germline, CDR1 LNHDA and CDR2 SQIVND (reference sequence). The CDR3 loop spans 14 amino acids. The V and J ends lost 5 bases and 7 bases respectively, with 15 bases between them. In DNA, the CDR3 is TGTGCCAGTAGTCCCCCCAGGGGACGACAGCCCCAGCATTTT. Its protein is CASSPPRGRQPQHF.

The count of this clonotype is one. The chain is built from TRBV9 and TRBJ2-5, with 8 nucleotides matching TRBD2. The CDR3 has 16 amino acids. Germline CDR1 SGDLS, CDR2 YYNGEE. Unmatched junction bases numbered 6, after V lost 2 bases and J lost 0 bases. CDR3 in amino acids: CASSVQPAGDQETQYF. DNA of the CDR3: TGTGCCAGCAGCGTTCAGCCAGCGGGGGACCAAGAGACCCAGTACTTC.

This clonotype has just a few counts. The chain uses TRBV7-2 and TRBJ2-7; TRBD1 aligns across 9 bases. With V trimmed by 6 bases and J by 6 bases, 9 bases remained unmatched. The CDR3 consists of 14 residues. Germline V CDR1 and CDR2: SGHTA, FQGNSA. The CDR3 DNA follows: TGTGCCAGCAGGAGGGGGACAGGGATGTCCGAGCAGTACTTC. This encodes CASRRGTGMSEQYF.

The genes are TRBV7-9 and TRBJ2-5; D remains unclear. Germline loops: CDR1 SEHNR, CDR2 FQNEAQ (reference sequence). Trimming removed 7 bases from V and 2 bases from J, with 14 bases in between. The CDR3 extends over 14 amino acids. As DNA, the CDR3 is TGTGCCAGCACTCCCTACTGGGGACAAGAGACCCAGTACTTC. This translates into CASTPYWGQETQYF.

The chain couples TRBV12-3 or TRBV12-4 to TRBJ2-7; TRBD2 agrees at 7 bases. There are 15 residues in the CDR3. Unmatched junction bases numbered 10, after V lost 7 bases and J lost 1 base. CDR3 DNA sequence: TGTGCCAGCACCCTCGGGCTAGCGGATTCCTACGAGCAGTACTTC. Protein sequence: CASTLGLADSYEQYF.

V is TRBV18 and J is TRBJ1-5; 8 bases are a match to TRBD1. From germline, CDR1 is KGHSH and CDR2 LQKENI. The V segment lost 5 bases and the J segment 6 bases; nucleotides outside the gene matches: 6. The CDR3 has 14 amino acids. The CDR3 bases are TGTGCCAGCTCAAGCGAAACAGGGGGTCAGCCCCAGCATTTT. Residues: CASSSETGGQPQHF.